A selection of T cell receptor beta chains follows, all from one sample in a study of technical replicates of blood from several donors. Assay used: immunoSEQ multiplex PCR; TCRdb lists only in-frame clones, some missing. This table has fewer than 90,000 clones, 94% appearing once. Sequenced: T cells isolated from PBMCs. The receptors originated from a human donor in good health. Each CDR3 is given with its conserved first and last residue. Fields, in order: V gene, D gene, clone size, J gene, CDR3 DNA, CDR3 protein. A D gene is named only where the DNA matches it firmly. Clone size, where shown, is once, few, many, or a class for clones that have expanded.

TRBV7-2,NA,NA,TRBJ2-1,TGTGCCAGCAGCCTGGGGCGAAATGAGCAGTTCTTC,CASSLGRNEQFF
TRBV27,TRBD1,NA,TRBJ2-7,TGTGCCAGCAGTTTATCTGGGACAGGGGGCGCCGAGCAGTACTTC,CASSLSGTGGAEQYF
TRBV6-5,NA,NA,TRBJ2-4,TGTGCCAGCAGTACACAGGGTTCGTCTGCGTACTTC,CASSTQGSSAYF
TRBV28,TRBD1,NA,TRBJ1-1,TGTGCCAGCAGTTTAGTGGGACAGGGGGCAAGCTACACTGAAGCTTTCTTT,CASSLVGQGASYTEAFF
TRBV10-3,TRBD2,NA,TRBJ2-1,TGTGCCATCAGTGAGTCGAGGGGAGGGGATGAGCAGTTCTTC,CAISESRGGDEQFF
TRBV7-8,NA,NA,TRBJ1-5,TGTGCCAGCAGCTTAGTCGAGTATAGCAATCAGCCCCAGCATTTT,CASSLVEYSNQPQHF
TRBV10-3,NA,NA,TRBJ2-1,TGTGCCACGAGCGTGCGAGGGGGGGATGAGCAGTTCTTC,CATSVRGGDEQFF
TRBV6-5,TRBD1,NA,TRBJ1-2,TGTGCCAGCAGTTACAATGAGGGGGCGCGTAGCTACACCTTC,CASSYNEGARSYTF
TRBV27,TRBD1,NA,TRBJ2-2,TGTGCCAGCAGTGGGGGACAGCGGCGCGCCGGGGAGCTGTTTTTT,CASSGGQRRAGELFF
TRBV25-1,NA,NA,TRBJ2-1,TGTGCCAGCAGTGTTATGGAGGTCAATGAGCAGTTCTTC,CASSVMEVNEQFF
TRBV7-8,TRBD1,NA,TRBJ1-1,TGTGCCAGCAGCTTAATCCCGACAGGGGGAATCACTGAAGCTTTCTTT,CASSLIPTGGITEAFF
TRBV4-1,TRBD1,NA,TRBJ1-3,TGCGCCAGCAGCCCTCTAGAAGGAGGGACAGGGAACACCATATATTTT,CASSPLEGGTGNTIYF
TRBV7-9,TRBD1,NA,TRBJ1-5,TGTGCCAGCAGTTCGGGACAGGGGGCTGGTCAGCCCCAGCATTTT,CASSSGQGAGQPQHF
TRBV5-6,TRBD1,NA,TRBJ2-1,TGTGCCAGCAGCTCCGGGACAGGGGTAGGTAATGAGCAGTTCTTC,CASSSGTGVGNEQFF
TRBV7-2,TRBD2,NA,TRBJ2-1,TGTGCCAGCAGCCCTCCGGGACTAGCTTACAATGAGCAGTTCTTC,CASSPPGLAYNEQFF
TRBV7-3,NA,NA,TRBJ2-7,TGTGCCAGCAGCCTGACCGGGGGGCACGAGCAGTACTTC,CASSLTGGHEQYF
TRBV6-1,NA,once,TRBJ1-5,TGTGCCAGCGATTGGCCAGGGACAAGAGAGCCCCAGCATTTT,CASDWPGTREPQHF